This section outlines one TCR beta chain sequence together with its context. Its antigen is not yet known. No base quality values were provided; no much bigger clone lies one nucleotide off. The germline V gene encodes CDR1 LNHNV and CDR2 YYDKDF (reference sequence). Ends trimmed: V by 1 base, J by 8 bases; bases unmatched to a gene: 8. The CDR3 covers 15 residues, taking in both the cysteine and the phenylalanine. Of the read, only the CDR3 DNA is kept; its 45 bases are in frame from base 1. The immunoSEQ Assay was used to immunosequence TCRbeta CDR3 regions from genomic DNA. Before high-throughput sequencing, the genomic DNA was amplified using bias-controlled multiplex PCR. The published analysis was carried out like this. To quantify the absolute abundance of each unique TCRbeta CDR3 region, the sequences were collapsed and filtered. Clonality, defined as 1 minus Pielou's evenness, was calculated using only productive rearrangements. A previously published method was used to identify clones whose frequencies were significantly greater in on-treatment samples than in baseline samples. Entries here come from immuneACCESS through TCRdb and include only in-frame sequences with V and J called. Some clones fail to appear in such tables; in the studies checked, an unresolved V gene covers under half of the shortfall, and the cause of the remainder is unknown. Clone size and V and J calls were adopted from that table, with D and trimming inferred from the DNA. The sample profile shows 10,000 to 15,000 clones; less than 85% of them were found once. Of the sample, around 50% falls within the top ten clones.

This sample is part of a study of sequential checkpoint blockade in melanoma (dated by TCRdb to about 2019). Background on the whole study: Patients were randomized 1:1 to first-line nivolumab followed by ipilimumab (arm A) or ipilimumab followed by nivolumab (arm B). Maintenance nivolumab was given following each of the two trial sequences.

Here is what the overall study found, with its caveats: Validation of the response-prediction model combining TCR metrics and mutation burden is needed in larger, independent patient cohorts.

This sample's treatment or condition label indicates: randomized to nivolumab then ipilimumab (arm A) or the reverse (arm B). None of the patients in the trial had previously been given DNA-damaging chemotherapy. On a FACS Aria II flow cytometer, live CD3+CD8+ cells that were negative for CD19 and CD56 were sorted from thawed PBMCs. Samples were obtained from patients with melanoma enrolled in CheckMate 064, a randomized, open-label phase II trial of sequential checkpoint blockade. Leukapheresis was used to collect peripheral blood mononuclear cells, which were then purified with Ficoll-Paque and frozen in human serum with roughly 9.8% DMSO. Right after sorting, the blood CD3+CD8+ cells were verified to be >95% pure, and DNA extraction followed.

This receptor was identified in a human patient with melanoma. Some clones in this sample may be carry-over from other donors' samples. The sequence is built from TRBV15 and TRBJ2-1; 7 bases in between match TRBD2. Specimen: CD8+ T cells sorted from blood (inferred from file names), collected from a patient given nivolumab and ipilimumab in sequence. The CDR3: CATSRGWGGSYEQFF. The DNA sequence follows: TGTGCCACCAGCAGAGGTTGGGGGGGTAGCTATGAGCAGTTCTTC.